Shown below are 29 T cell receptor beta chains from a single sample sequenced in a study of T cells in Graves' hyperthyroidism and ophthalmopathy. RNA transcripts were the template for amplifying TCR beta CDR3 regions. The HTBI set primed first-round TCR CDR3 RT-PCR. TCRdb ran MiXCR on the multiplex PCR reads and lists one entry per CDR3 protein. The sample consists of hundreds of thousands of distinct CDR3 sequences, 11% to 15% of them appearing once. Sequencing was done on a sample of blood. The source is a woman aged 25 to 39 with Graves' hyperthyroidism that later progressed to Graves' ophthalmopathy.

The gene calls are TRBV29-1 and TRBJ2-7, with 8 bases lining up with TRBD2. Germline V CDR1 and CDR2: SQVTM, ANQGSEA. The length of the CDR3 is 13 residues. The V gene end was trimmed by 5 bases and the J gene end by 4 bases; junction bases not matched to a gene: 7. CDR3 nucleotide sequence: TGCAGCGTTCTAGCGGGTGGGGGGTACGAGCAGTACTTC. It yields the protein CSVLAGGGYEQYF.

This clonotype showed up many times. V is TRBV27 and J is TRBJ2-3; 9 bases are a match to TRBD2. The V gene's germline CDR1 is MNHEY and CDR2 SMNVEV (reference sequence). This CDR3 region has 15 residues. Trimming cost V 3 bases and J 4 bases; bases outside gene matches: 5. The CDR3 region has the DNA TGTGCCAGCAGTTTTGAGGGACTAGCATCAGATACGCAGTATTTT. Its protein product is CASSFEGLASDTQYF.

V is TRBV20-1 and J is TRBJ2-2; maybe TRBD1 (6 bases). Trimming left V 6 bases short and J 7 bases short, with 9 bases between. The length of the CDR3 is 11 residues. Germline lookup yields CDR1 DFQATT and CDR2 SNEGSKA (reference sequence). The chain's CDR3 is CSARGIGELFF. In DNA, the CDR3 is TGCAGTGCGAGGGGGATCGGGGAGCTGTTTTTT.

Points on this clonotype: A junction end diverges from the germline sequence, so it may reflect a read error. The rearrangement joins TRBV28 to TRBJ2-5; 12 bases align to TRBD1. Per germline, CDR1 MDHEN and CDR2 SYDVKM. The CDR3 contains 19 residues. CDR3 residues: CASSLEISGTGGRRETQYF. CDR3 sequence (DNA): TGCGCCAGCAGTTTGGAGATCTCCGGGACAGGGGGCAGAAGGGAGACCCAGTACTTC.

This clonotype was recorded many times. The chain uses TRBV6-1 and TRBJ1-4, with D possibly TRBD1 on 6 matching bases. Trimming shortened V by 8 bases and J by 3 bases, and 13 bases separated the two germline ends. Germline CDR1 is MNHNS and CDR2 is SASEGT. The CDR3 sequence is 14 residues long. CDR3 sequence: CASGRTASNEKLFF. The DNA for the CDR3 is TGTGCCAGCGGCAGGACAGCATCTAATGAAAAACTGTTTTTT.

This clonotype was picked up a small number of times. The CDR3 sequence: CASSSAGTVNNEQFF. The CDR3 region has the DNA TGTGCCAGCAGCTCAGCCGGGACAGTTAACAATGAGCAGTTCTTC. The J gene is TRBJ2-1, the V gene TRBV7-3; 7 bases agree with TRBD1. The CDR3 contains 15 residues. CDR1 is SGHTA, CDR2 FQGTGA, per germline. After removal of 4 bases from V and 5 bases from J, the junction contained 8 bases not matched to a gene. The entire variable domain, with the rest obtained from reference TRBV7-3 and TRBJ2-1, is as follows: GAGVSQTPSNKVTEKGKYVELRCDPISGHTALYWYRQSLGQGPEFLIYFQGTGAADDSGLPNDRFFAVRPEGSVSTLKIQRTERGDSAVYLCASSSAGTVNNEQFFGPGTRLTVL.

There are many counts of this clonotype. The rearrangement joins TRBV30 to TRBJ1-2; no definite D call. Per the germline V gene, CDR1 is GTSNPN and CDR2 is SVGIG (reference sequence). The CDR3 sequence is 13 residues long. Between the trimmed V and J ends, which lost 0 bases and 8 bases, there was a span of 13 bases. This chain's CDR3 is CAWSVEDGVGYTF. The CDR3 DNA reads as TGTGCCTGGAGTGTAGAAGACGGGGTAGGCTACACCTTC.

The table lists this clonotype with many counts. The chain carries TRBV15 and TRBJ2-1; D might be TRBD2 (5 bases). Germline V gene lookup returns CDR1 LNHNV and CDR2 YYDKDF (reference sequence). The CDR3 contains 12 residues. Trimming left V 8 bases short and J 0 bases short, with 5 bases between. The CDR3 loop reads CATRDSYNEQFF. CDR3 DNA: TGTGCCACCCGGGACTCCTACAATGAGCAGTTCTTC.

The genes are TRBV13 and TRBJ2-3; no clear D. Trimming took off 0 bases at V and 4 bases at J, with 17 bases between the two ends. There are 17 residues in the CDR3. Per germline, CDR1 PRHDT and CDR2 FYEKMQ (reference sequence). CDR3 DNA: TGTGCCAGCAGCTTAGGCGGCGGAGCTTTAATCCCAGATACGCAGTATTTT. Translating it yields CASSLGGGALIPDTQYF.

The table lists this clonotype with many counts. V gene TRBV27 combines with J gene TRBJ2-3, with D perhaps matching TRBD1 or TRBD2 (6 bases each). Germline loops: CDR1 MNHEY, CDR2 SMNVEV (reference sequence). The CDR3 has 15 amino acids. Trimming cost V 11 bases and J 1 base, with 19 bases left between them. CDR3 DNA sequence: TGTGCCTCCTGGGATGGAGGGGGAGGCACAGATACGCAGTATTTT. The encoded protein is CASWDGGGGTDTQYF.

This clonotype appeared many times. A read error may account for a junction end that differs from germline. This chain connects TRBV28 to TRBJ1-5; D may be TRBD1 (5 bases). Germline CDR1 MDHEN, CDR2 SYDVKM. This CDR3 region has 14 residues. CDR3 in DNA: TGTGCCAGCAACTCCGGGACGGTTTATCAGCCCAAGCATTTT. Translated: CASNSGTVYQPKHF.

This clonotype has only a few counts. The rearrangement uses TRBV10-2 and TRBJ2-3; D not certain. This CDR3 is 11 amino acids long. V lost 6 bases to trimming and J lost 9 bases, with 10 bases between them. Per germline, CDR1 WSHSY and CDR2 SAAADI. The CDR3 DNA reads TGCGCCAGCAGGGACGGCCCAACGCAGTATTTT. It translates to CASRDGPTQYF.

This clonotype was observed at least ten times. The chain carries TRBV5-6 and TRBJ2-7, with 8 bases that match TRBD2. The junction had 7 bases not matched to a gene; V was cut back by 4 bases and J by 4 bases. The CDR3 is 14 residues long. Germline V lookup: CDR1 SGHDT, CDR2 YYEEEE. The CDR3 loop is CASSDGLAKYEQYF. In nucleotides, the CDR3 is TGTGCCAGCAGCGACGGACTAGCTAAGTACGAGCAGTACTTC.

Of note for this clonotype: A clone one base away is much larger, so this may be a read error. The genes are TRBV27 and TRBJ2-2; D is perhaps TRBD2 (5 bases). Germline V CDR1 and CDR2: MNHEY, SMNVEV (reference sequence). The CDR3 is 13 amino acids. The CDR3 DNA reads TGTGCCAGCTATTTAAGGGAGACCGGGGAGCTGTATTTT. It is translated as CASYLRETGELYF.

This clonotype was seen ten or more times. J is TRBJ1-3 and V is TRBV15, with D possibly TRBD1 on 6 matching bases. CDR1 LNHNV and CDR2 YYDKDF come from the germline V gene (reference sequence). Trimming shortened V by 0 bases and J by 0 bases, and 15 bases separated the two germline ends. The CDR3 covers 18 residues. CDR3 sequence: CATSREGGGQLSGNTIYF. The CDR3 DNA follows: TGTGCCACCAGCAGAGAAGGAGGGGGGCAGCTCTCTGGAAACACCATATATTTT.

This clonotype has at least ten counts. The chain has TRBV27 and TRBJ1-6; 8 bases line up with TRBD1. With 2 bases clipped from V and 5 bases from J, the junction kept 8 bases outside the gene matches. CDR1 is MNHEY and CDR2 is SMNVEV in the germline V gene (reference sequence). The CDR3 runs 17 residues. The CDR3 protein is CASSLSTGGFHNSPLHF. The CDR3 region has the DNA TGTGCCAGCAGTTTAAGCACAGGGGGATTCCATAATTCACCCCTCCACTTT.

This clonotype was seen repeatedly, ten times or more. The rearrangement links TRBV20-1 to TRBJ2-3; D perhaps matches TRBD2 (5 bases). The germline gives CDR1 DFQATT, CDR2 SNEGSKA (reference sequence). Trimming left V 3 bases short and J 7 bases short, with 11 bases between. CDR3 length: 12 residues. As DNA, the CDR3 is TGCAGTGCTAGGCCCGGGGTAAATACGCAGTATTTT. This translates into CSARPGVNTQYF.

This clonotype was seen repeatedly, ten times or more. The rearrangement joins TRBV28 to TRBJ1-2; D may be TRBD1 (5 bases). CDR1 is MDHEN and CDR2 is SYDVKM in the germline V gene. This CDR3 is 15 amino acids long. The germline V and J ends were trimmed by 2 bases and 3 bases, with 13 bases remaining between them. Here the CDR3 reads CASSLPQGPHYGYTF. CDR3 in DNA: TGTGCCAGCAGTTTACCTCAGGGCCCGCACTATGGCTACACCTTC.

This clonotype was observed at least ten times. V usage is TRBV28 and J usage is TRBJ2-7; D unclear. The CDR3 is 14 residues long. V dropped 5 bases and J dropped 0 bases, with 11 bases sitting between them. The germline V gene encodes CDR1 MDHEN and CDR2 SYDVKM. CDR3 DNA sequence: TGTGCCAGCAGTAAAGCAGACGTCTCCTACGAGCAGTACTTC. Translating it yields CASSKADVSYEQYF. The variable domain in full, with the rest retrieved from reference TRBV28 and TRBJ2-7, is DVKVTQSSRYLVKRTGEKVFLECVQDMDHENMFWYRQDPGLGLRLIYFSYDVKMKEKGDIPEGYSVSREKKERFSLILESASTNQTSMYLCASSKADVSYEQYFGPGTRLTVT.

This clonotype was counted at least ten times. V gene TRBV11-3 combines with J gene TRBJ2-7; D unresolved. The germline V gene has CDR1 SGHNT and CDR2 YENEEA. This CDR3 spans 13 amino acids. V was shortened by 2 bases and J by 4 bases, with 9 bases between the two germline ends. The CDR3 is CASSLPAPYEQYF. The CDR3 region has the DNA TGTGCCAGCAGCTTACCAGCCCCTTACGAGCAGTACTTC.

This clonotype appeared many times. The V gene is TRBV30, the J gene TRBJ2-7, with D perhaps matching TRBD1 (5 bases). V lost 1 base and J lost 1, with 11 bases in between. Germline CDR1 is GTSNPN and CDR2 is SVGIG (reference sequence). The CDR3 consists of 14 residues. The CDR3 DNA sequence: TGTGCCTGGAGTGGGGGCTTTGGGTCCTACGAGCAGTACTTC. Translating gives CAWSGGFGSYEQYF.

This clonotype was counted a few times. This chain connects TRBV20-1 to TRBJ1-2, with D possibly TRBD1 on 5 matching bases. V shed 3 bases and J shed 4 bases, with 15 bases lying between them. The CDR3 length is 14 residues. Germline V gives CDR1 DFQATT, CDR2 SNEGSKA (reference sequence). The chain's CDR3 is CSASGREGRYGYTF. The CDR3 DNA reads as TGCAGTGCTAGCGGCAGGGAAGGGCGCTATGGCTACACCTTC.

This clonotype has ten or more counts. This rearrangement joins TRBV28 to TRBJ2-3, with TRBD2 matching 8 bases. The V gene's germline CDR1 is MDHEN and CDR2 SYDVKM. Germline trimming cut 7 bases from V and 3 bases from J; bases unmatched to any gene: 9. The CDR3 has 15 residues. The CDR3 sequence is CASTTERERTDTQYF. The CDR3 nucleotides read TGTGCCAGCACCACAGAGCGGGAGAGAACAGATACGCAGTATTTT.

Many counts were recorded for this clonotype. The chain is built from TRBV2 and TRBJ2-5, with unresolved D. There are 13 residues in the CDR3. Germline CDR1 and CDR2: SNHLY and FYNNEI. Trimming pared 6 bases from V and 4 bases from J, leaving 12 bases between. This CDR3 is CASSTPPTETQYF. The DNA for the CDR3 is TGTGCCAGCAGCACCCCCCCGACAGAGACCCAGTACTTC.

The rearrangement uses TRBV20-1 and TRBJ2-5, with a possible D match to TRBD1 (5 bases). CDR3 length equals 14 residues. CDR1 and CDR2 (germline): DFQATT, SNEGSKA (reference sequence). V lost 3 bases and J lost 1, with 12 bases in between. The CDR3 here is CSARGRLPQETQYF. As DNA, the CDR3 is TGCAGTGCTAGGGGGCGACTGCCCCAAGAGACCCAGTACTTC.

This clonotype was observed a handful of times. The chain joins TRBV5-4 to TRBJ2-5; D uncertain. In germline, CDR1 is SGHNT, CDR2 YYREEE (reference sequence). V dropped 4 bases and J dropped 10 bases, with 17 bases sitting between them. CDR3 size: 13 residues. This CDR3 reads CASSVQAALDQYF. In DNA form, the CDR3 reads TGTGCCAGCAGCGTCCAAGCAGCTTTGGACCAGTACTTC.

This clonotype appeared many times. The CDR3 nucleotides read TGTGCCAGCAGTTCCCACGAGGGCGGCTACACCTTC. Its translation: CASSSHEGGYTF. This chain uses TRBV28 with TRBJ1-2; D is undetermined. The V end lost 4 bases, the J end lost 8 bases, and 11 bases lay between the germline ends. This CDR3 region has 12 residues. Germline V CDR1 and CDR2: MDHEN, SYDVKM.

Only one count was recorded for this clonotype. V gene TRBV11-3 combines with J gene TRBJ2-1, with 7 nucleotides matching TRBD1. J was trimmed by 7 bases and V by 4 bases; bases with no gene match: 13. This CDR3 is built from 16 residues. CDR1 SGHNT and CDR2 YENEEA come from the germline V gene. CDR3 amino acids: CASSSAHRGRGNEQFF. As DNA, the CDR3 is TGTGCCAGCAGCTCGGCGCACAGGGGAAGGGGAAATGAGCAGTTCTTC.

In this sample, this clonotype turned up many times. The rearrangement links TRBV5-8 to TRBJ1-1; D gene unclear. The V gene's germline CDR1 is SGHTS and CDR2 YDEGEE. Trimming took 0 bases from V and 4 from J, leaving 10 bases between them. The CDR3 length is 14 residues. The CDR3 loop reads CASSLAPLGTEAFF. The CDR3 DNA reads as TGTGCCAGCAGCTTGGCTCCCCTGGGCACTGAAGCTTTCTTT.